This T cell receptor beta chain is from a study of identical twins. General observations from the study: An excess of low generation probability was shown by twin-shared out-of-frame alpha sequences. With abundant cord blood beta clonotypes, insertions were fewer; memory repertoires showed no such pattern.

A single record per CDR3 protein comes from TCRdb applying MiXCR to the 5' RACE reads. The data show about 570,000 distinct CDR3 sequences, with roughly 9.9% seen just once and roughly 3% held by the top ten. Germline values: CDR1 SGHRS, CDR2 YFSETQ. This CDR3 spans 12 amino acids. Many counts were recorded for this clonotype. Its specificity is unknown. The junction differs from germline at one of its ends, possibly a read error. These data also formed part of another study, on yellow fever vaccine responses in identical twins.

The sequence was obtained from a woman aged 18-30 years in good health. Sample: PBMCs. This rearrangement joins TRBV5-1 to TRBJ2-7; D unclear. The CDR3 DNA is TGTGCCAGCAGTAGTGGGACCTACGAGCAGTACTTC. Its protein product is CASSSGTYEQYF.